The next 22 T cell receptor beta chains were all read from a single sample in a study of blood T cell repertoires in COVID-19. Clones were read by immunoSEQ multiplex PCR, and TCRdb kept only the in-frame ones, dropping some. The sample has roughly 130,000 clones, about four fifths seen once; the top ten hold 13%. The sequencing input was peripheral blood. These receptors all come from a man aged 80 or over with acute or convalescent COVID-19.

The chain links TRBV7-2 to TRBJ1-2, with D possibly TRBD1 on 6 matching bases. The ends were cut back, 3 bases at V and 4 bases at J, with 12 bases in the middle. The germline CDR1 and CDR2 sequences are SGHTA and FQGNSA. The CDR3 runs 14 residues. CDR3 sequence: CASSFPDRFYGYTF. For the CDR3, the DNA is TGTGCCAGCAGCTTTCCCGACAGGTTCTATGGCTACACCTTC. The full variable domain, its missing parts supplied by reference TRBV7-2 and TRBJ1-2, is GAGVSQSPSNKVTEKGKDVELRCDPISGHTALYWYRQSLGQGLEFLIYFQGNSAPDKSGLPSDRFSAERTGGSVSTLTIQRTQQEDSAVYLCASSFPDRFYGYTFGSGTRLTVV.

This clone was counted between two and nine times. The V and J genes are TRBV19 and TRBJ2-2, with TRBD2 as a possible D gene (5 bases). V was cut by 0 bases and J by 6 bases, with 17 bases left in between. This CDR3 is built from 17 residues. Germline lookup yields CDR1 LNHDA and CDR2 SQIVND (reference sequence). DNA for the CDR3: TGTGCCAGTAGTATAGATAACGGACTTAGTTTCTCCGGGGAGCTGTTTTTT. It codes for CASSIDNGLSFSGELFF. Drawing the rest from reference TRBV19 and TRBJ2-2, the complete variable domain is DGGITQSPKYLFRKEGQNVTLSCEQNLNHDAMYWYRQDPGQGLRLIYYSQIVNDFQKGDIAEGYSVSREKKESFPLTVTSAQKNPTAFYLCASSIDNGLSFSGELFFGEGSRLTVL.

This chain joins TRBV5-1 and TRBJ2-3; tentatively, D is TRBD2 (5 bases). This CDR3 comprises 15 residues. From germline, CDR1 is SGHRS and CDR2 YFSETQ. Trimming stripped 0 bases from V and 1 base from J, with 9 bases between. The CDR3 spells CASSLVAEGTDTQYF. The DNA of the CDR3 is TGCGCCAGCAGCTTGGTGGCGGAGGGCACAGATACGCAGTATTTT.

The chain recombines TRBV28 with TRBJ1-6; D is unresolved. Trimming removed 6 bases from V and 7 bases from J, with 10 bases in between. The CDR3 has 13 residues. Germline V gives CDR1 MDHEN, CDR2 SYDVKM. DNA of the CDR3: TGTGCCAGCAGATCAGAGACAAATTCACCCCTCCACTTT. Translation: CASRSETNSPLHF. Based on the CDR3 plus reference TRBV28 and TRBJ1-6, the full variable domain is DVKVTQSSRYLVKRTGEKVFLECVQDMDHENMFWYRQDPGLGLRLIYFSYDVKMKEKGDIPEGYSVSREKKERFSLILESASTNQTSMYLCASRSETNSPLHFGNGTRLTVT.

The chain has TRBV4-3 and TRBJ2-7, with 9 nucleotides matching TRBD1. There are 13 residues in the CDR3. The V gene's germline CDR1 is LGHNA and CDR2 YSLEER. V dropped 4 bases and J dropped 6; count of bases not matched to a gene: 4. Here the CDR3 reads CASSRATGGEQYF. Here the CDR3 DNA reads TGCGCCAGCAGCCGCGCGACAGGGGGCGAGCAGTACTTC.

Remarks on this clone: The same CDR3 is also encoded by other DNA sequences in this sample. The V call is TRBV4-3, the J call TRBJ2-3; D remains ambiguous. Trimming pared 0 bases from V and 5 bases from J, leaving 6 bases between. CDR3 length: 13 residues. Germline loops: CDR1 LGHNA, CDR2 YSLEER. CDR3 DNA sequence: TGCGCCAGCAGCCAAGATCGCGGAGATACGCAGTATTTT. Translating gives CASSQDRGDTQYF.

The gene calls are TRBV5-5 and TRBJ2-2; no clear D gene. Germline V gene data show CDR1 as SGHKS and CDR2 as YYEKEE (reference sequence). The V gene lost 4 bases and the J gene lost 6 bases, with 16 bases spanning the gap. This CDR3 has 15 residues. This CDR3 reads CASSTNVHRAGELFF. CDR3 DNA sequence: TGTGCCAGCAGCACGAACGTGCACCGCGCCGGGGAGCTGTTTTTT.

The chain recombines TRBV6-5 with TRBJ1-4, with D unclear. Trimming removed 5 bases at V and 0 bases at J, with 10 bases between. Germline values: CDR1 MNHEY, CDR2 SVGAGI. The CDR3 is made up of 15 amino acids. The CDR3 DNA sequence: TGTGCCAGCAGTATTACAGATGCAACTAATGAAAAACTGTTTTTT. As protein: CASSITDATNEKLFF.

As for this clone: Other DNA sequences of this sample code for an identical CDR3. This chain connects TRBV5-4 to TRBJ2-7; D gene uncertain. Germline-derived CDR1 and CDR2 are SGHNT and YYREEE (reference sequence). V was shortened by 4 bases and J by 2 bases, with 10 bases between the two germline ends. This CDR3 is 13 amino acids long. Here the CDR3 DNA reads TGTGCCAGCAGCCCGGGTCTAACCTACGAGCAGTACTTC. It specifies CASSPGLTYEQYF.

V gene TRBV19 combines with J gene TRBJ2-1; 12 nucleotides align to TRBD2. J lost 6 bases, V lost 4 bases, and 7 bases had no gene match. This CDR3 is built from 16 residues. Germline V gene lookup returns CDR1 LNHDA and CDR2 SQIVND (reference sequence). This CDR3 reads CASSTSRTSGVNEQFF. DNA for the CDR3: TGTGCCAGTAGTACATCCCGGACTAGCGGGGTCAATGAGCAGTTCTTC. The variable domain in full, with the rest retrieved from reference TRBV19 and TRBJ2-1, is DGGITQSPKYLFRKEGQNVTLSCEQNLNHDAMYWYRQDPGQGLRLIYYSQIVNDFQKGDIAEGYSVSREKKESFPLTVTSAQKNPTAFYLCASSTSRTSGVNEQFFGPGTRLTVL.

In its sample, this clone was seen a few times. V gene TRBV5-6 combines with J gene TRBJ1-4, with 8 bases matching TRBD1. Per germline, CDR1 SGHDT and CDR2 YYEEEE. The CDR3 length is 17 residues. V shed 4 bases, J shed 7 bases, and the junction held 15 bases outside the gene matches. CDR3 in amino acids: CASSVDRGSVSGEKLFF. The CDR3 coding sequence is TGTGCCAGCAGCGTCGACAGGGGATCGGTTTCAGGTGAAAAACTGTTTTTT.

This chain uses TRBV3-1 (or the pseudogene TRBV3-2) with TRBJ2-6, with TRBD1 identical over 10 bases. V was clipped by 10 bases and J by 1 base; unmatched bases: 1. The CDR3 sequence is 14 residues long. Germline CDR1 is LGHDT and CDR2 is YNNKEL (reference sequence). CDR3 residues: CATGQGSGANVLTF. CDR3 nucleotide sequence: TGTGCCACGGGACAGGGGTCTGGGGCCAACGTCCTGACTTTC.

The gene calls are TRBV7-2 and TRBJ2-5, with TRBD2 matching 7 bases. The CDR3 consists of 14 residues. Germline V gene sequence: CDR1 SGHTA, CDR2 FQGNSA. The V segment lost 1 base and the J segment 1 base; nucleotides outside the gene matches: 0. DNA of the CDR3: TGTGCCAGCAGCTTAGGACTAGCCCAAGAGACCCAGTACTTC. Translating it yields CASSLGLAQETQYF.

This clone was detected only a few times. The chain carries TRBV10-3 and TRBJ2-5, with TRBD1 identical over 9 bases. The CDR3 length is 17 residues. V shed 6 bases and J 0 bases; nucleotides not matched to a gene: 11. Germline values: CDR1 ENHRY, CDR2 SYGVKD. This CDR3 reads CAISPAGRDRDQETQYF. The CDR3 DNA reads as TGTGCCATCAGCCCTGCAGGGCGGGACAGGGACCAAGAGACCCAGTACTTC.

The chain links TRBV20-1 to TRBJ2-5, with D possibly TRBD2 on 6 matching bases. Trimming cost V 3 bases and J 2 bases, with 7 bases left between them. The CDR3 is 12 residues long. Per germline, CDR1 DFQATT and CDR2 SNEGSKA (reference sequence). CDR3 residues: CSASRGQETQYF. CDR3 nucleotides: TGCAGTGCTAGTCGGGGGCAAGAGACCCAGTACTTC.

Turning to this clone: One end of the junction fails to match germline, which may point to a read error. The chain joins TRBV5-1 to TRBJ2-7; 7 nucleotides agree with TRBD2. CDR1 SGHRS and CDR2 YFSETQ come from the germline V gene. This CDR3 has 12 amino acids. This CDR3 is CASSWWPGGKDF. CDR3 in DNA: TGCGCCAGCAGCTGGTGGCCGGGAGGAAAGGACTTC.

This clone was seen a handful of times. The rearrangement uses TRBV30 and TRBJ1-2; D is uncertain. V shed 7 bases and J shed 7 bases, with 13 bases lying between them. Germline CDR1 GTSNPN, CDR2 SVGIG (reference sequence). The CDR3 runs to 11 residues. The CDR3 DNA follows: TGTGCCTACAACGTGCCTCTTGGCTACACCTTC. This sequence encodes CAYNVPLGYTF.

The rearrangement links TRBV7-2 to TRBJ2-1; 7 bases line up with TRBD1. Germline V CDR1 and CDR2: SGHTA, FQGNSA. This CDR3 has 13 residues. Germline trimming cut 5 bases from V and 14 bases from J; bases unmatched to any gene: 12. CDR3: CASSPRQGPEEFF. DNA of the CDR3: TGTGCCAGCAGCCCTAGACAGGGTCCGGAGGAGTTCTTC.

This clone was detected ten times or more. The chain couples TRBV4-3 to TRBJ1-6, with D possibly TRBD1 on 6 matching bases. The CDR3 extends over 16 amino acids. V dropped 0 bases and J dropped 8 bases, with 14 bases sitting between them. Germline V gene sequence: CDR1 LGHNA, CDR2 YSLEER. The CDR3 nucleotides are TGCGCCAGCAGCCAAGATCTATCAGGGGCTGATTCACCCCTCCACTTT. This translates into CASSQDLSGADSPLHF.

CDR3 coding DNA: TGTGCCAGCTCACCGTCTTTCCTGGGACAGGGGATGAACACTGAAGCTTTCTTT. Protein product: CASSPSFLGQGMNTEAFF. V is TRBV18 and J is TRBJ1-1, with 10 bases aligning to TRBD1. The length of the CDR3 is 18 residues. The trim removed 3 bases at V and 0 bases at J, leaving 10 bases unmatched. CDR1 is KGHSH and CDR2 is LQKENI in the germline V gene. Drawing the rest from reference TRBV18 and TRBJ1-1, the complete variable domain is NAGVMQNPRHLVRRRGQEARLRCSPMKGHSHVYWYRQLPEEGLKFMVYLQKENIIDESGMPKERFSAEFPKEGPSILRIQQVVRGDSAAYFCASSPSFLGQGMNTEAFFGQGTRLTVV.

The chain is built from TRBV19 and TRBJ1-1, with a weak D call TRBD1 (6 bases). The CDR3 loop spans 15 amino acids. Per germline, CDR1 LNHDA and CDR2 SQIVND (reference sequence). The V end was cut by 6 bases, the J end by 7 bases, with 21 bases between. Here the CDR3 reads CASRRARQGGYEAFF. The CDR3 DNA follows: TGTGCCAGTAGGCGTGCACGTCAAGGGGGATATGAAGCTTTCTTT.

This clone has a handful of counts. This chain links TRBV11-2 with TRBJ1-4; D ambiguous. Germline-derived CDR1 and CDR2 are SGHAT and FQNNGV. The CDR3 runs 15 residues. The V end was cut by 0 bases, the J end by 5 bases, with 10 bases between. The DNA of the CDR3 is TGTGCCAGCAGCTTAGAGGGGAGGACGAATGAAAAACTGTTTTTT. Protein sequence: CASSLEGRTNEKLFF.